The 18 T cell receptor beta chains reported below all come from one sample, sequenced in a study of blood T cell repertoires in COVID-19. Method: immunoSEQ multiplex PCR; TCRdb's copy keeps in-frame clones and lacks some. The table records 200,000 to 250,000 clones, 82% of them present only once. Sequencing was performed on peripheral blood. The source of these receptors is a woman aged 80 or older with acute or convalescent COVID-19.

This clone appeared a single time. The genes are TRBV28 and TRBJ2-1; D may be TRBD2 (5 bases). CDR1 and CDR2 from the germline V gene are MDHEN and SYDVKM. CDR3 length equals 14 residues. V gave up 5 bases and J gave up 5 bases, with 13 bases separating them. The CDR3 is CASSRHEGHNEQFF. CDR3 DNA sequence: TGTGCCAGCAGTAGGCATGAGGGCCACAATGAGCAGTTCTTC.

The chain has TRBV6-5 and TRBJ2-7; D possibly corresponds to TRBD2 (6 bases). Trimming took off 2 bases at V and 0 bases at J, with 8 bases between the two ends. This CDR3 has 14 residues. The germline gives CDR1 MNHEY, CDR2 SVGAGI. The CDR3 DNA sequence: TGTGCCAGCAGTTACGGGCGGGGCTCCTACGAGCAGTACTTC. This translates into CASSYGRGSYEQYF.

The chain joins TRBV5-1 to TRBJ2-4; 9 bases are shared with TRBD1. Germline V gene data show CDR1 as SGHRS and CDR2 as YFSETQ. CDR3 length: 16 amino acids. V trimming: 3 bases; J trimming: 2 bases; junction bases outside the gene matches: 6. The CDR3 is CASSSTGGGTKNIQYF. In nucleotides, the CDR3 is TGCGCCAGCAGCTCAACAGGGGGCGGAACCAAAAACATTCAGTACTTC.

This chain joins TRBV28 and TRBJ1-2; 9 bases map to TRBD1. V was clipped by 5 bases and J by 6 bases; unmatched bases: 13. The germline CDR1 and CDR2 sequences are MDHEN and SYDVKM. This CDR3 spans 16 amino acids. In DNA, the CDR3 is TGTGCCAGCAGTGGTCCCCTCTTACAGGGGGCTGATGGCTACACCTTC. Encoded protein: CASSGPLLQGADGYTF.

This rearrangement joins TRBV5-1 to TRBJ1-1, with 9 nucleotides matching TRBD1. Germline V gene sequence: CDR1 SGHRS, CDR2 YFSETQ. The CDR3 loop spans 15 amino acids. V was clipped by 4 bases and J by 5 bases; unmatched bases: 9. CDR3: CASSPVGDRGTEAFF. The CDR3 DNA is TGCGCCAGCAGCCCGGTTGGAGACAGGGGGACTGAAGCTTTCTTT. The variable domain in full, completed from reference TRBV5-1 and TRBJ1-1, reads KAGVTQTPRYLIKTRGQQVTLSCSPISGHRSVSWYQQTPGQGLQFLFEYFSETQRNKGNFPGRFSGRQFSNSRSEMNVSTLELGDSALYLCASSPVGDRGTEAFFGQGTRLTVV.

The chain employs TRBV2 and TRBJ2-2, with 10 positions matching TRBD2. Germline CDR1 reads SNHLY; CDR2 reads FYNNEI. J was trimmed by 6 bases and V by 6 bases; bases with no gene match: 7. The CDR3 sequence is 15 residues long. CDR3 nucleotides: TGTGCCAGCAGATCGGGGCTAGCGGGAGCCGGGGAGCTGTTTTTT. Its translation: CASRSGLAGAGELFF.

The chain combines TRBV19 with TRBJ2-6, with 8 bases lining up with TRBD1. V was pared by 5 bases and J by 3 bases, with 12 bases of the junction left unmatched. Germline values: CDR1 LNHDA, CDR2 SQIVND (reference sequence). CDR3 length: 18 amino acids. DNA for the CDR3: TGTGCCAGTAGTTCGAGGCGGGCAGGGGGCTTTGGGGCCAACGTCCTGACTTTC. It encodes CASSSRRAGGFGANVLTF.

This chain uses TRBV27 with TRBJ1-1; D is perhaps TRBD1 (6 bases). Germline V CDR1 and CDR2: MNHEY, SMNVEV (reference sequence). V was cut by 4 bases and J by 4 bases, with 16 bases left in between. CDR3 length: 15 amino acids. As DNA, the CDR3 is TGTGCCAGCAGTTCTTCAGGGGCAGCAGCCACTGAAGCTTTCTTT. This codes for CASSSSGAAATEAFF.

This clone was seen only once. The chain links TRBV5-5 to TRBJ1-1; no firm D call. Deletions cut 5 bases from V and 1 base from J, with 12 bases between. From germline, CDR1 is SGHKS and CDR2 YYEKEE (reference sequence). CDR3 size: 14 residues. CDR3 nucleotide sequence: TGTGCCAGCAGTTTCGCGGGGTCGAACACTGAAGCTTTCTTT. Translating it yields CASSFAGSNTEAFF.

This clone was found a few times. V and J are TRBV6-6 and TRBJ2-7; 7 positions agree with TRBD1. The CDR3 runs 14 residues. Germline assignment: CDR1 MNHNY and CDR2 SVGAGI (reference sequence). Trimming removed 6 bases from V and 0 bases from J; junction bases left unmatched: 5. In DNA, the CDR3 is TGTGCCAGCAGATGGGACAGAAACTCCTACGAGCAGTACTTC. Residues: CASRWDRNSYEQYF.

The chain has TRBV9 and TRBJ2-1, with 10 bases identical to TRBD2. J lost 5 bases, V lost 1 base, and 15 bases had no gene match. Germline CDR1 SGDLS, CDR2 YYNGEE. The CDR3 has 19 residues. DNA of the CDR3: TGTGCCAGCAGCGTAACAGCGGGGGGGCTATCTCTCCTAGACAATGAGCAGTTCTTC. It codes for CASSVTAGGLSLLDNEQFF.

A remark on this clone: The sample holds other DNA sequences that translate to the same CDR3. The rearrangement joins TRBV6-1 to TRBJ1-5, with a tentative D call TRBD1 (5 bases). The V gene's germline CDR1 is MNHNS and CDR2 SASEGT. This CDR3 spans 15 amino acids. Trimming took 2 bases from V and 1 from J, leaving 9 bases between them. Here the CDR3 reads CASSENRGSNQPQHF. The DNA of the CDR3 is TGTGCCAGCAGTGAAAATCGGGGGAGCAATCAGCCCCAGCATTTT.

The rearrangement joins TRBV2 to TRBJ2-2, with 8 bases that match TRBD1. Trimming removed 2 bases from V and 7 bases from J; junction bases left unmatched: 3. The CDR3 runs to 14 residues. The V gene's germline CDR1 is SNHLY and CDR2 FYNNEI. CDR3 nucleotide sequence: TGTGCCAGCAGTGAAAAGGGACAGGACGGGGAGCTGTTTTTT. This encodes CASSEKGQDGELFF.

The chain links TRBV3-1 (or the pseudogene TRBV3-2) to TRBJ1-2, with D possibly TRBD1 on 5 matching bases. Germline V lookup: CDR1 LGHDT, CDR2 YNNKEL (reference sequence). The CDR3 runs 14 residues. The V gene lost 3 bases and the J gene lost 8 bases, with 16 bases spanning the gap. As DNA, the CDR3 is TGTGCCAGCAGCCAGAGGGGCGCGGAGGGAGGCTACACCTTC. It encodes CASSQRGAEGGYTF.

The chain is built from TRBV5-8 and TRBJ1-1; 8 nucleotides match TRBD1. There are 14 residues in the CDR3. Germline CDR1 is SGHTS and CDR2 is YDEGEE. J lost 2 bases, V lost 4 bases, and 4 bases had no gene match. The CDR3 DNA sequence: TGTGCCAGCAGCCCGGACAGGGTTAACACTGAAGCTTTCTTT. As protein: CASSPDRVNTEAFF.

The J gene is TRBJ1-2, the V gene TRBV5-4; TRBD1 might be the D (5 bases). The V gene lost 9 bases and the J gene lost 0 bases, with 9 bases spanning the gap. The CDR3 is 12 amino acids. Germline V gene sequence: CDR1 SGHNT, CDR2 YYREEE (reference sequence). The chain's CDR3 is CATGHSNYGYTF. DNA for the CDR3: TGTGCCACCGGACACTCTAACTATGGCTACACCTTC.

J is TRBJ1-2 and V is TRBV27; D is perhaps TRBD1 (5 bases). Trimming shortened V by 0 bases and J by 8 bases, and 16 bases separated the two germline ends. Germline CDR1 and CDR2: MNHEY and SMNVEV (reference sequence). There are 15 residues in the CDR3. In nucleotides, the CDR3 is TGTGCCAGCAGTTTATCAATGGCAGGGTTTGAAGGCTACACCTTC. Its translation is CASSLSMAGFEGYTF.

V gene TRBV2 combines with J gene TRBJ2-1, with D tentatively TRBD1 (6 bases). Germline V gene sequence: CDR1 SNHLY, CDR2 FYNNEI. This CDR3 contains 13 residues. Trimming shortened V by 7 bases and J by 4 bases, and 11 bases separated the two germline ends. Written as DNA, the CDR3 is TGTGCCAGCAACCAACAGGGTTACAATGAGCAGTTCTTC. This translates into CASNQQGYNEQFF.